The following is a TCR beta chain sequence with its context. Antigen specificity is unknown. The sample comes from a study of T-cell memory formation after mild COVID-19. Each CDR3 protein gets one entry after TCRdb re-called the 5' RACE reads with MiXCR. This table has 450,000 to 700,000 distinct CDR3 sequences, 15% to 20% appearing once. Findings and limits, study-wide: Clones contracting across day 15 to 85 had a balanced CD4/CD8 profile; later expanding clones leaned CD4+.

The source of this sequence is an adult woman who had mild COVID-19 (a few samples of this study predate the infection). Cell type and time point are not known. Sequenced input: PBMCs or a T cell subset sorted from them (not recorded which).

CDR3 bases: TGTGCTAGTGGGACAGGTCCGGGGACTGAAGCTTTCTTT. Its translation: CASGTGPGTEAFF. The rearrangement joins TRBV12-5 to TRBJ1-1, with D possibly TRBD1 on 6 matching bases. Germline lookup yields CDR1 LGHNT and CDR2 FRNRAP. This CDR3 contains 13 residues. Trimming cost V 6 bases and J 5 bases, with 13 bases left between them.